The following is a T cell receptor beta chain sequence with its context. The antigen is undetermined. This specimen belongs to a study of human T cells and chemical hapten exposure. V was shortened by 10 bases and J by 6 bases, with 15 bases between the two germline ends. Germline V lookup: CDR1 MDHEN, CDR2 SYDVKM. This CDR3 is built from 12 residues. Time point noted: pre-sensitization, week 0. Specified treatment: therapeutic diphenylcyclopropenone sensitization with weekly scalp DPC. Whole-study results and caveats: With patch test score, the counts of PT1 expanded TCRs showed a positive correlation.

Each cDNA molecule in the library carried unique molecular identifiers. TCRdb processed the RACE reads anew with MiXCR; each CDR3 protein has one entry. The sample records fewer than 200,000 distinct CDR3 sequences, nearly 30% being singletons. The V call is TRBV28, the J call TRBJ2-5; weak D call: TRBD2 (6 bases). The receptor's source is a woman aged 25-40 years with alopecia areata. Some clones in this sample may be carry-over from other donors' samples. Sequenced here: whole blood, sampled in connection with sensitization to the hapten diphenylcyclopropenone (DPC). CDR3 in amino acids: CAIGSGPQTQYF. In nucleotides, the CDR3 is TGTGCCATCGGCAGCGGGCCCCAGACCCAGTACTTC.